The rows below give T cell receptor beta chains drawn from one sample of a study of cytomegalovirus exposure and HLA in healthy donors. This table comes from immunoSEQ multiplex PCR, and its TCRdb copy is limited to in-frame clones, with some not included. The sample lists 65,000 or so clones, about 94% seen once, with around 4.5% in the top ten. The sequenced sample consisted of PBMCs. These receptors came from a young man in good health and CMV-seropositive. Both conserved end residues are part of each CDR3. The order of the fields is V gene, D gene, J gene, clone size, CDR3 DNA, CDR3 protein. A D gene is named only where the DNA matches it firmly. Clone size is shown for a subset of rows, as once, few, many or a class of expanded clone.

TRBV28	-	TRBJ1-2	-	TGTGCCAGCAGCCAGAAAATGCAGGGGTTGGATGGCTACACCTTC	CASSQKMQGLDGYTF
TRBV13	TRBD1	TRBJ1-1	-	TGTGCCAGCAGCCCGGGGACAGGGGGCAGGACTGAAGCTTTCTTT	CASSPGTGGRTEAFF
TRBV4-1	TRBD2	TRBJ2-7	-	TGCGCCAGCAGCCAAGTACTAGCGGGAATTTTTCCCAAGACCTACGAGCAGTACTTC	CASSQVLAGIFPKTYEQYF
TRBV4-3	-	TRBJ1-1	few	TGCGCCAGCAGCCAAGATGGGGGGGAGGACACTGAAGCTTTCTTT	CASSQDGGEDTEAFF
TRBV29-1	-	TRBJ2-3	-	TGCAGCGTTCGCCGAGGGCCCGATACGCAGTATTTT	CSVRRGPDTQYF
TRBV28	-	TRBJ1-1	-	TGTGCCAGCAGTGGCCAAGGTTGGGCGAAGAACACTGAAGCTTTCTTT	CASSGQGWAKNTEAFF
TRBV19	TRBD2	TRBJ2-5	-	TGTGCCAGTAGTACGACCCGACTAGCGGGAGGCGGAGAGACCCAGTACTTC	CASSTTRLAGGGETQYF
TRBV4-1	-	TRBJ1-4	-	TGCGCCAGCAGCCCTATATTGAAGGAAAAGGGGAAACTGTTTTTT	CASSPILKEKGKLFF
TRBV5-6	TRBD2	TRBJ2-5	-	TGTGCCAGCGGCAAGGGACTAGCGGAAGAGACCCAGTACTTC	CASGKGLAEETQYF
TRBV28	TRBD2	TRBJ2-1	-	TGTGCCAGCAGTTTAGTAGCGGGAGGGCCCAATGAGCAGTTCTTC	CASSLVAGGPNEQFF
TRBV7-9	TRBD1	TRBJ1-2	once	TGTGCCAGCAGCCCCGGGACAGACTATGGCTACACCTTC	CASSPGTDYGYTF
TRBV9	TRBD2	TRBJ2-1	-	TGTGCCAGCAGCGTAGGCGGGGGGCATGGCAATGAGCAGTTCTTC	CASSVGGGHGNEQFF
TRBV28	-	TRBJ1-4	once	TGTGCCAGCACCAGTCATGCAACTAATGAAAAACTGTTTTTT	CASTSHATNEKLFF
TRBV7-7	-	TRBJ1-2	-	TGTGCTAGCAGCCCATTGCAGGGGATTGGTGGCTACACCTTC	CASSPLQGIGGYTF
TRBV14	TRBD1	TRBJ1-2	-	TGTGCCAGCAGCTCACGGACAGGTGTCAACTATGGCTACACCTTC	CASSSRTGVNYGYTF
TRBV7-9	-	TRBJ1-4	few	TGTGCCAGCATGGCGGATGCAACTAATGAAAAACTGTTTTTT	CASMADATNEKLFF
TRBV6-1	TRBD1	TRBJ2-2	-	TGTGCCAGCAGTGAATTTCGCGGGACAGGGAATACCGGGGAGCTGTTTTTT	CASSEFRGTGNTGELFF
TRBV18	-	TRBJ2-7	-	TGTGCCAGCTCACCACCGGGAGTGCACGAGCAGTACTTC	CASSPPGVHEQYF
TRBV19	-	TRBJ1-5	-	TGTGCCAGTATGGGCAGGGAGGAGATTAATCAGCCCCAGCATTTT	CASMGREEINQPQHF
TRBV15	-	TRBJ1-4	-	TGTGCCACCAGCAGGTCGTGGGTGCGGGCTGACGAAAAACTGTTTTTT	CATSRSWVRADEKLFF
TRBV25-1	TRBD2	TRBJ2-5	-	TGTGCCAGCAGTGAACTGGGTAGCGGGAGAGGTGAGACCCAGTACTTC	CASSELGSGRGETQYF
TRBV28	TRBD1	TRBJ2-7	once	TGTGCCAGCAGTTCCCGGGACAGGATCATCTACGAGCAGTACTTC	CASSSRDRIIYEQYF
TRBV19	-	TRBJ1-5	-	TGTGCCAGTAGTATAGAAGGGCGGGGTCGAGGCAATCAGCCCCAGCATTTT	CASSIEGRGRGNQPQHF
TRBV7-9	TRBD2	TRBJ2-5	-	TGTGCCAGCAGCCCCGGGACTAGACAGACCCAGTACTTC	CASSPGTRQTQYF
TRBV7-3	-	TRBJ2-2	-	TGTGCCAGCAGCTTCCTACCGCTGCCTTACACCGGGGAGCTGTTTTTT	CASSFLPLPYTGELFF
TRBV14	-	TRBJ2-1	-	TGTGCCAGCAGCCTTCTCCGCCTCCGGGACAAAGTAAATGAGCAGTTCTTC	CASSLLRLRDKVNEQFF
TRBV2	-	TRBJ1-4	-	TGTGCCAGCAGTGACACCCGGGGGGGATATGAAAAACTGTTTTTT	CASSDTRGGYEKLFF
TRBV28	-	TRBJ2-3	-	TGTGCCAGCACGACCGCGGAGAGCACAGATACGCAGTATTTT	CASTTAESTDTQYF
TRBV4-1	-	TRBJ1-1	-	TGCGCCAGCAGCCAACCAACAGGGCCCGCTTTCTTT	CASSQPTGPAFF
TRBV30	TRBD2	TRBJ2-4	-	TGTGCCTGGACCCAGACTAGCGGGAGTGAGGACATTCAGTACTTC	CAWTQTSGSEDIQYF
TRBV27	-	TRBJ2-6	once	TGTGCCAGCAGCCACTCTTCCGACAGGTTCCTAGTTTCTGGGGCCAACGTCCTGACTTTC	CASSHSSDRFLVSGANVLTF
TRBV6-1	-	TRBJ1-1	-	TGTGCCAGCAGTGCCCGTACGTACAGGGACACTGAAGCTTTCTTT	CASSARTYRDTEAFF
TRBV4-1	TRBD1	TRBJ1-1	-	TGCGCCAGCAGCCAGCCTGTGAGGACAGGGATGAGAAACACTGAAGCTTTCTTT	CASSQPVRTGMRNTEAFF
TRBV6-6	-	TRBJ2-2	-	TGTGCCAGCAGGAAAGAATGGGTCCGGGACACCGGGGAGCTGTTTTTT	CASRKEWVRDTGELFF
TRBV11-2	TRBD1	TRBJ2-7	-	TGTGCCAGCAGCTTCGAGAGGGGGCAATACGAGCAGTACTTC	CASSFERGQYEQYF
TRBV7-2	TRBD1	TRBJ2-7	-	TGTGCCAGCAGCTTAGGAGCCGGACAGGGATCCTACGAGCAGTACTTC	CASSLGAGQGSYEQYF
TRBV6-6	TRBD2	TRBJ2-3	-	TGTGCCAGCAGGCTAGCGGGAGGCACAGATACGCAGTATTTT	CASRLAGGTDTQYF
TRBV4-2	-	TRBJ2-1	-	TGTGCCAGCAGCCTTAACAGGGAAAGCTCCTACAATGAGCAGTTCTTC	CASSLNRESSYNEQFF
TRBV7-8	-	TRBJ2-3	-	TGTGCCAGCAGCTCGAGCAGGGGGGAGCGGGGGACCGACCCAGATACGCAGTATTTT	CASSSSRGERGTDPDTQYF
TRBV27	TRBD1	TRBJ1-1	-	TGTGCCAGCAGTCCCGGGACAGGTGGGGCGGTGAACACTGAAGCTTTCTTT	CASSPGTGGAVNTEAFF